A selection of T cell receptor beta chains follows, all from one sample in a study of blood T cell repertoires in COVID-19. Assay used: immunoSEQ multiplex PCR; TCRdb lists only in-frame clones, some missing. Of over 150,000 clones listed, roughly 73% are singletons. Sequenced: peripheral blood. The receptors stem from a man between 65 and 85 years old with acute or convalescent COVID-19. The CDR3 runs from the conserved cysteine through the conserved F or W. The listing skips clone size in some rows; elsewhere it reads once, few, many or a size class.

v_call: TRBV3-1/TRBV3-2; clone_size: many; j_call: TRBJ1-1; cdr3_aa: CASSQKAQSPQAFF
v_call: TRBV5-1; clone_size: .; j_call: TRBJ1-5; cdr3_aa: CASSLGVSGGPQHF
v_call: TRBV5-1; clone_size: few; j_call: TRBJ1-2; cdr3_aa: CASSLSGESYGYTF
v_call: TRBV15; clone_size: .; j_call: TRBJ1-1; cdr3_aa: CATSRDSVAVEAFF
v_call: TRBV12-3/TRBV12-4; clone_size: .; j_call: TRBJ1-1; cdr3_aa: CASSLLGQGEAFF
v_call: TRBV12-5; clone_size: .; j_call: TRBJ1-2; cdr3_aa: CASGLAGGNYGYTF
v_call: TRBV6-6; clone_size: .; j_call: TRBJ1-4; cdr3_aa: CASSYGQGNEKLFF
v_call: TRBV11-3; clone_size: .; j_call: TRBJ2-5; cdr3_aa: CASSSGGLQETQYF
v_call: TRBV27; clone_size: few; j_call: TRBJ2-3; cdr3_aa: CASSPSGTVGTDTQYF
v_call: TRBV11-2; clone_size: few; j_call: TRBJ2-1; cdr3_aa: CASSLDHRGREFF
v_call: TRBV10-1; clone_size: .; j_call: TRBJ2-1; cdr3_aa: CASSGSSGGYNEQFF
v_call: TRBV6-5; clone_size: once; j_call: TRBJ2-3; cdr3_aa: CASSSPGTSISDTQYF
v_call: TRBV7-3; clone_size: .; j_call: TRBJ2-1; cdr3_aa: CASSLSGLKYNEQFF
v_call: TRBV7-9; clone_size: .; j_call: TRBJ2-7; cdr3_aa: CASSLGGTERDEQYF
v_call: TRBV9; clone_size: .; j_call: TRBJ1-5; cdr3_aa: CASSVGSGGDQPQHF
v_call: TRBV19; clone_size: .; j_call: TRBJ1-1; cdr3_aa: CASSTGQGIAEAFF
v_call: TRBV27; clone_size: .; j_call: TRBJ1-1; cdr3_aa: CASGSGYGRLDTEAFF
v_call: TRBV5-1; clone_size: .; j_call: TRBJ1-1; cdr3_aa: CASSPQGDTEAFF
v_call: TRBV5-1; clone_size: .; j_call: TRBJ2-7; cdr3_aa: CASSLGQVSYEQYF
v_call: TRBV2; clone_size: .; j_call: TRBJ2-1; cdr3_aa: CASRTSGSYNEQFF
v_call: TRBV9; clone_size: .; j_call: TRBJ1-2; cdr3_aa: CASSVNPQRLTSSYGYTF
v_call: TRBV10-3; clone_size: .; j_call: TRBJ1-5; cdr3_aa: CAISESSTGMGQPQHF
v_call: TRBV11-2; clone_size: .; j_call: TRBJ1-1; cdr3_aa: CASSLTAGVNTEAFF
v_call: TRBV19; clone_size: .; j_call: TRBJ2-1; cdr3_aa: CASSIAPTGGSSYNEQFF
v_call: TRBV21-1; clone_size: .; j_call: TRBJ2-5; cdr3_aa: CASSSLGLGVGQETQYF
v_call: TRBV24-1; clone_size: once; j_call: TRBJ2-3; cdr3_aa: CATSDSGGGASTDTQYF
v_call: TRBV24-1; clone_size: .; j_call: TRBJ2-1; cdr3_aa: CATSDAGVAEQFF
v_call: TRBV5-1; clone_size: .; j_call: TRBJ2-7; cdr3_aa: CASSYTSGSYEQYF
v_call: TRBV27; clone_size: .; j_call: TRBJ2-7; cdr3_aa: CASEAPGLAGVNEQYF
v_call: TRBV19; clone_size: .; j_call: TRBJ2-1; cdr3_aa: CASSTFGSQSYNEQFF
v_call: TRBV6-5; clone_size: .; j_call: TRBJ1-2; cdr3_aa: CASRQTGGRNYGYTF
v_call: TRBV6-1; clone_size: .; j_call: TRBJ2-5; cdr3_aa: CASSEYLAGGRGETQYF
v_call: TRBV18; clone_size: few; j_call: TRBJ1-3; cdr3_aa: CASSPPLSSGNTIYF
v_call: TRBV3-1/TRBV3-2; clone_size: .; j_call: TRBJ1-6; cdr3_aa: CASSQPGGLRLHF
v_call: TRBV9; clone_size: .; j_call: TRBJ2-3; cdr3_aa: CASSVGGGQTDTQYF
v_call: TRBV24-1; clone_size: .; j_call: TRBJ2-7; cdr3_aa: CATSGKTGTSYEQYF
v_call: TRBV11-2; clone_size: .; j_call: TRBJ2-2; cdr3_aa: CASNINGLAGDFHTGELFF
v_call: TRBV10-1; clone_size: few; j_call: TRBJ1-2; cdr3_aa: CASSGQGAGYTF
v_call: TRBV19; clone_size: .; j_call: TRBJ1-1; cdr3_aa: CASSLKRNTEAFF
v_call: TRBV7-9; clone_size: .; j_call: TRBJ1-2; cdr3_aa: CASSSPGTGTYGYTF